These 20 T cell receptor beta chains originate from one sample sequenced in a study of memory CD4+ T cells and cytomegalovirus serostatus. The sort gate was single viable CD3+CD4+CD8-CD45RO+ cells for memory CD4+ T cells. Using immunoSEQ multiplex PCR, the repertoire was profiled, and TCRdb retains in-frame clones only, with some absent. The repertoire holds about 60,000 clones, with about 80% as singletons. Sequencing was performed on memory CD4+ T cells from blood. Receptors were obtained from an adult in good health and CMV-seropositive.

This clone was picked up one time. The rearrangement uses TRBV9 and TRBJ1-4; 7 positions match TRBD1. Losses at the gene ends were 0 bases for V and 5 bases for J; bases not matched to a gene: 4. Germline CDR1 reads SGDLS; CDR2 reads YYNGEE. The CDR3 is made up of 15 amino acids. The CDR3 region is CASSVAPGQNEKLFF. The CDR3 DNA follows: TGTGCCAGCAGCGTAGCACCGGGACAGAATGAAAAACTGTTTTTT.

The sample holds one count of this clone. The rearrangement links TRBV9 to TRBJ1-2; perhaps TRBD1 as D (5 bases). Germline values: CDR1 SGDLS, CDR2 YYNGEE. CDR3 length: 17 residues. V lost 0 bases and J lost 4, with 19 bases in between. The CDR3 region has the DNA TGTGCCAGCAGCGTAGCTTTGCAGGGATCTATTGGCTATGGCTACACCTTC. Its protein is CASSVALQGSIGYGYTF.

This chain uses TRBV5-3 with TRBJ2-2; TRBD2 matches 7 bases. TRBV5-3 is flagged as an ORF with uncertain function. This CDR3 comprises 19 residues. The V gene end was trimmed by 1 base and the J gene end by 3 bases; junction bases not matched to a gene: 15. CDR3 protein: CARSLLAAAGNPDTGELFF. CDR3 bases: TGTGCCAGAAGCTTGTTAGCGGCAGCGGGAAACCCTGACACCGGGGAGCTGTTTTTT.

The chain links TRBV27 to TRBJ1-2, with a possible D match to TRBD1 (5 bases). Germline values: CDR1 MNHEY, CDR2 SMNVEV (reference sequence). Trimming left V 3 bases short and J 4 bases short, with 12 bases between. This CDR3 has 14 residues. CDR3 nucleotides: TGTGCCAGCAGTTTGAATGGGGGTGCCTATGGCTACACCTTC. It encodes CASSLNGGAYGYTF.

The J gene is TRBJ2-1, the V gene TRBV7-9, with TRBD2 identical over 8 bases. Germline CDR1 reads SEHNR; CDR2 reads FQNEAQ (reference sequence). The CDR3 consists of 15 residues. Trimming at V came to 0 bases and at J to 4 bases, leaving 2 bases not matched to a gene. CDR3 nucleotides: TGTGCCAGCAGCTTAGCTAGCGGGACTTACAATGAGCAGTTCTTC. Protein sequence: CASSLASGTYNEQFF.

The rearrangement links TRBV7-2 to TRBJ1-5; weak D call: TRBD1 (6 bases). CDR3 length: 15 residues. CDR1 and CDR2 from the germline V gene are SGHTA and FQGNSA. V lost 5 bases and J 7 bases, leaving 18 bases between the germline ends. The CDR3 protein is CASSTLSGEGQPQHF. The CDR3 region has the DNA TGTGCCAGCAGCACATTGTCAGGGGAAGGACAGCCCCAGCATTTT.

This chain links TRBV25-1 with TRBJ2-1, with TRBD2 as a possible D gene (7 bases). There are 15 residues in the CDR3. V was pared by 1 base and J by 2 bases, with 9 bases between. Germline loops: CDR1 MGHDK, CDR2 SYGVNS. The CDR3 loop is CASSEWGGPYNEQFF. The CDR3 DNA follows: TGTGCCAGCAGTGAATGGGGGGGGCCCTACAATGAGCAGTTCTTC.

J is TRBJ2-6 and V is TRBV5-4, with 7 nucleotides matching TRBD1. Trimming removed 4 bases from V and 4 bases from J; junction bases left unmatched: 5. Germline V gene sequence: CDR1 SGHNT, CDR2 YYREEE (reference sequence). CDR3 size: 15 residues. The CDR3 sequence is CASSHRGSGANVLTF. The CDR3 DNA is TGTGCCAGCAGCCACAGGGGATCCGGGGCCAACGTCCTGACTTTC.

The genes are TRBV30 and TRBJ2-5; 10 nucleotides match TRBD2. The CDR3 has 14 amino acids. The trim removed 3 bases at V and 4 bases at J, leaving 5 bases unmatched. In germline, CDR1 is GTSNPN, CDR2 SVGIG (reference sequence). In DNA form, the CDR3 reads TGTGCCTGGAGGCTAGCGGGAGTTTTAGAGACCCAGTACTTC. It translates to CAWRLAGVLETQYF. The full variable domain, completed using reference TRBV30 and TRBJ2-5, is SQTIHQWPATLVQPVGSPLSLECTVEGTSNPNLYWYRQAAGRGLQLLFYSVGIGQISSEVPQNLSASRPQDRQFILSSKKLLLSDSGFYLCAWRLAGVLETQYFGPGTRLLVL.

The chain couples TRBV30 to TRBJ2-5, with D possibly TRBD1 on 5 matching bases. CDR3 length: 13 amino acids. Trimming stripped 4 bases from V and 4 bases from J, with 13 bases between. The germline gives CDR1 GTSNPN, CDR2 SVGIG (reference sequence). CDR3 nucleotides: TGTGCCTGGATGCAGGGATTCGGAGAGACCCAGTACTTC. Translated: CAWMQGFGETQYF.

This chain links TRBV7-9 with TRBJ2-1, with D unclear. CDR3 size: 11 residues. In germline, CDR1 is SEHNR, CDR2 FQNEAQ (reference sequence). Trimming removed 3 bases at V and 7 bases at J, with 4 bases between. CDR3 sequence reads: CASSFNNEQFF. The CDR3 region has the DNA TGTGCCAGCAGCTTTAATAATGAGCAGTTCTTC.

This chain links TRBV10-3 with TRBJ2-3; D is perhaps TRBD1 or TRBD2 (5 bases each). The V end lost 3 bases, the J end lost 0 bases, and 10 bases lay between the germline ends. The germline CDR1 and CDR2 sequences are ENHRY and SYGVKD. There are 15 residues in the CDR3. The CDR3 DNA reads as TGTGCCATCAGTGACGGGGCAGAAAGCACAGATACGCAGTATTTT. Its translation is CAISDGAESTDTQYF.

The CDR3 loop reads CASSPSGQGNGYTF. CDR3 DNA sequence: TGTGCCAGCTCACCCTCGGGACAGGGTAATGGCTACACCTTC. V gene TRBV18 combines with J gene TRBJ1-2; TRBD1 aligns across 9 bases. The germline CDR1 and CDR2 sequences are KGHSH and LQKENI. The J segment lost 6 bases and the V segment lost 3 bases, leaving 5 bases of the junction unmatched. The CDR3 spans 14 residues.

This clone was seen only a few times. CDR3 amino acids: CASSHTGTGFRVDGYTF. In DNA, the CDR3 is TGTGCCAGCAGCCACACCGGGACAGGGTTTAGGGTTGATGGCTACACCTTC. J is TRBJ1-2 and V is TRBV7-9; 9 bases agree with TRBD1. From germline, CDR1 is SEHNR and CDR2 FQNEAQ (reference sequence). The CDR3 contains 17 residues. V was pared by 5 bases and J by 6 bases, with 16 bases of the junction left unmatched.

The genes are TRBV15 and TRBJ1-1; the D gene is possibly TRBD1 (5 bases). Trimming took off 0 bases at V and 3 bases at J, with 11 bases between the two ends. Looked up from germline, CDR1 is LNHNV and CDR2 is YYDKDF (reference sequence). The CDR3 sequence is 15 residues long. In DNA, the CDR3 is TGTGCCACCAGCAGAGATTACGGCAGGGACACTGAAGCTTTCTTT. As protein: CATSRDYGRDTEAFF.

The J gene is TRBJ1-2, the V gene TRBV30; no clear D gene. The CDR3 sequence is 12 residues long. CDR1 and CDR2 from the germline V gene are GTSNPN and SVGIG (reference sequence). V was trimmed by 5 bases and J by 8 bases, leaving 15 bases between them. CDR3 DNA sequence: TGTGCCTGGGCCCCTCGGTCGAGCGGCTACACCTTC. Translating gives CAWAPRSSGYTF.

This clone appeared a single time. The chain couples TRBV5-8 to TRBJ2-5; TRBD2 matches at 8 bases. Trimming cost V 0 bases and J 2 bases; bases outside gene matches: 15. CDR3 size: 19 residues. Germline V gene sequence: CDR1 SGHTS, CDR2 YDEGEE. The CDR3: CASSLAYSSGSSRQETQYF. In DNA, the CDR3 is TGTGCCAGCAGCTTGGCCTATTCCAGCGGGAGTAGTAGGCAAGAGACCCAGTACTTC.

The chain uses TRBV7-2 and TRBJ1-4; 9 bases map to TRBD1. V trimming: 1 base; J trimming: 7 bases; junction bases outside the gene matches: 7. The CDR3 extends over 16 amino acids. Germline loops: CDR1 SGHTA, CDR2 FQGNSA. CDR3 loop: CASSLGAGQGGEKLFF. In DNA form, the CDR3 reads TGTGCCAGCAGCTTAGGGGCGGGACAGGGAGGTGAAAAACTGTTTTTT.

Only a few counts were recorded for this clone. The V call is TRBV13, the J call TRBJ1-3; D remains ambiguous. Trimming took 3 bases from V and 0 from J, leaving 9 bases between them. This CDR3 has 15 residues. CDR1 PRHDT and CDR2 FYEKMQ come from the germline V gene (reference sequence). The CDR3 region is CASSFGKLSGNTIYF. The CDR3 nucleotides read TGTGCCAGCAGCTTCGGGAAACTCTCTGGAAACACCATATATTTT. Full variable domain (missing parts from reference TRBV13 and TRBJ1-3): AAGVIQSPRHLIKEKRETATLKCYPIPRHDTVYWYQQGPGQDPQFLISFYEKMQSDKGSIPDRFSAQQFSDYHSELNMSSLELGDSALYFCASSFGKLSGNTIYFGEGSWLTVV.

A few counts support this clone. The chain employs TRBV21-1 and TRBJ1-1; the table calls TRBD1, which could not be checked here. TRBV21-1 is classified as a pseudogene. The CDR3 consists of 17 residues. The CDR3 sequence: CASSKALLGVRNTEAFF. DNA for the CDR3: TGTGCCAGCAGCAAAGCGCTTTTAGGGGTTAGGAACACTGAAGCTTTCTTT.